This section outlines one TCR beta chain sequence together with its context. This clonotype was counted many times. It lacks a known antigen. The input lacks base qualities; no much larger clone sits a single base away. The CDR3 runs 14 amino acids, cysteine and phenylalanine included. CDR3 DNA only is kept here, 42 bases in frame from base 1. Cut back by 5 bases and 5 bases, the V and J ends lie 15 bases apart. Profiling of TCR beta VDJ combinations and CDR3 sequences used genomic DNA as the template. An Illumina HiSeq 2000 was the platform used for TCR repertoire sequencing. In the authors' own workflow: Repertoire assessment relied on Simpson's diversity index, CDR3 size and DJ length profiles, and TRBV/TRBJ rearrangement plots. The most abundant DNA sequence in the deep sequencing data was defined as the immunodominant clone. CDR3 amino acid sequences were screened for sharing across subjects and compared with published repertoires and the VDJdb database. The raw public data were reprocessed by TCRdb itself: fastp quality trimming at Q25, MiXCR clonotype calling, in-frame beta chains only. Rows merge per CDR3 protein into single entries with the most common DNA and genes. Here the V and J calls rest on TCRdb's processing, not on the authors' analysis. Within this sample are some 130,000 distinct CDR3 sequences, with about 40% of them counted one time only. Roughly 8.4% of the sample is in the top ten clones.

The source of the sample is a study of CD8+CD57+ T cells in acquired aplastic anemia (dated by TCRdb to between 2017 and 2018). With regard to the full study: DNA extracted from sorted CD4+ and CD8+ cells had a mean of approximately 3.5 ug, with a range of 0.2 to 27.4 ug. For healthy donor samples, the average read count was about 10 million for CD4+ cells and approximately 11 million for CD8+ cells. What the authors observed across the whole study: Around 30 CD8+ CDR3 sequences were found in both patients and controls but appeared to be highly expressed in patients and within the immunodominant clones of the patients. No significant difference in CD8+ Simpson's diversity was found between patients and healthy controls (P=0.060).

The study deep-sequenced TCR repertoires of sorted CD4+ and CD8+ blood T cells from severe aplastic anemia patients and healthy subjects. Ficoll-Paque density gradient centrifugation was used to isolate peripheral blood mononuclear cells. Before DNA extraction, CD4+ and CD8+ T cells were sorted with FACS or magnetic beads. The sample taken for sequencing was sorted CD4+, CD8+, or CD8+CD57+ T cells (not recorded which) from PBMCs. The clonotype originates from a human donor in good health, serving as a control. The rearrangement joined TRBV12-3 or TRBV12-4 to TRBJ1-1; matching of 5 bases hints at TRBD1 as the D gene. The CDR3 is CASSIRQWGTEAFF. The bases read TGTGCCAGCAGTATCAGACAGTGGGGGACTGAAGCTTTCTTT.